The present TCR beta chain was sequenced within a study of blood T cell repertoires in COVID-19. About the study: Donors in the United States, Italy and Spain gave samples during acute or convalescent COVID-19.

The CDR3 has 15 residues. Between the trimmed V and J ends, which lost 2 bases and 5 bases, there was a span of 13 bases. From germline, CDR1 is SGHVS and CDR2 FQNEAQ. Original data processing: From reference gene primer amplification, estimates of nucleated cell counts were derived. The protocol was immunoSEQ multiplex PCR, while the TCRdb copy is restricted to in-frame clones and leaves out a portion. The V and J calls and clone size come from that table; D and trimming were worked out from the DNA. The sample has some 180,000 clones, about 85% seen once. This receptor was obtained from a woman aged 60-75 years with acute or convalescent COVID-19. What was sequenced was peripheral blood. The chain recombines TRBV7-8 with TRBJ2-1; possibly TRBD2 for D (5 bases). The CDR3: CASSLLTTTNNEQFF. CDR3 nucleotide sequence: TGTGCCAGCAGCTTACTGACTACGACAAACAATGAGCAGTTCTTC.